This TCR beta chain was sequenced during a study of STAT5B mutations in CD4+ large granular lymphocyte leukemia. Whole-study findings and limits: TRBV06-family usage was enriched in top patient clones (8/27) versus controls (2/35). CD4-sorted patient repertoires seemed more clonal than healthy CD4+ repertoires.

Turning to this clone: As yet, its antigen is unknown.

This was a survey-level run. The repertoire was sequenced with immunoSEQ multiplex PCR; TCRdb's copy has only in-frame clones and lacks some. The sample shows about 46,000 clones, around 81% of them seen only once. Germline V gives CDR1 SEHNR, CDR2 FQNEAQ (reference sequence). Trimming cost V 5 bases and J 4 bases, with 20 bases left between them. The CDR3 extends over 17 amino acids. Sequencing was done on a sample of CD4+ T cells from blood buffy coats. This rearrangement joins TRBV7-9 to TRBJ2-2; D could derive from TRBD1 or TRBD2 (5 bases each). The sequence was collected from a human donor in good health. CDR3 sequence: CASSIGTTRVGTGELFF. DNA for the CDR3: TGTGCCAGCAGCATCGGGACGACCAGGGTAGGCACCGGGGAGCTGTTTTTT.